This T cell receptor beta chain was recorded in a study of technical replicates of blood from a handful of donors. The protocol was immunoSEQ multiplex PCR, while the TCRdb copy is restricted to in-frame clones and leaves out a portion. The repertoire has 84,000 or so clones, roughly 94% of them found once; the top ten carry over 0.2%. Germline-derived CDR1 and CDR2 are SGHNT and YYREEE (reference sequence). The trim removed 7 bases at V and 0 bases at J, leaving 0 bases unmatched. The CDR3 is made up of 15 amino acids. The sequencing sample was made of T cells isolated from PBMCs. The origin of this receptor is a human donor in good health. The chain employs TRBV5-4 and TRBJ2-3, with 15 bases fitting TRBD2. The CDR3 sequence is CASGTSGGSTDTQYF. The CDR3, as DNA: TGTGCCAGCGGGACTAGCGGGGGGAGCACAGATACGCAGTATTTT. The whole variable domain, remainder taken from reference TRBV5-4 and TRBJ2-3, is ETGVTQSPTHLIKTRGQQVTLRCSSQSGHNTVSWYQQALGQGPQFIFQYYREEENGRGNFPPRFSGLQFPNYSSELNVNALELDDSALYLCASGTSGGSTDTQYFGPGTRLTVL.